This TCR beta chain was observed in a study of cytomegalovirus exposure and HLA in healthy donors. Donors showed nominal health when sampled, although they likely had unrecorded immune exposures. Researchers ran the PCR with 60 Vbeta and 13 Jbeta primers. In the source study's methods: Unique TCR beta chains totaled approximately 83 million in a later count, with roughly 11 million of them shared. Sequencing was performed with immunoSEQ multiplex PCR; in TCRdb, only in-frame clones are kept and a portion is missing. D and trimming come from the DNA, and the V and J calls and clone size come from that table. Of about 110,000 clones listed, less than 80% are singletons. Study observations and caveats: Most TCR sequences proved rare, with some public TCRs found in many donors.

V trimming: 0 bases; J trimming: 4 bases; junction bases outside the gene matches: 12. The CDR3 totals 19 residues. Per germline, CDR1 SEHNR and CDR2 FQNEAQ (reference sequence). A word on this clone: Its antigen is currently unknown.

The sequence was collected from a man aged 25 to 45 in good health and CMV-seropositive. The rearrangement uses TRBV7-9 and TRBJ1-2; TRBD1 matches at 12 bases. Input material: PBMCs. CDR3 DNA sequence: TGTGCCAGCAGCTTAGCCCAACGGGACAGGGGGCGGGTCCCCTATGGCTACACCTTC. Its protein is CASSLAQRDRGRVPYGYTF.